The rows below give T cell receptor beta chains drawn from one sample of a study of blood T cell repertoires in COVID-19. Repertoires were generated with immunoSEQ multiplex PCR, while TCRdb's copy carries only in-frame clones and drops some. This table holds around 450,000 clones, 70% to 90% found once. The sample was PBMCs or T cells enriched from blood (not recorded which). The receptors were sampled from a woman aged 18-29 years with acute COVID-19. The CDR3 runs from the conserved cysteine through the conserved F or W. A D gene is named only where the DNA matches it firmly. Expanded clones are given a class, and other clones once, few, many or no size at all.

CDR3aa: CASSQMTRGSGEQYF; CDR3nt: TGTGCCAGCAGCCAGATGACTAGAGGATCGGGCGAGCAGTACTTC; v_gene: TRBV3-1/TRBV3-2; d_gene: NA; abundance: once; j_gene: TRBJ2-7
CDR3aa: CASSLSGNSDTQYF; CDR3nt: TGTGCCAGCAGTTTAAGCGGGAATTCAGATACGCAGTATTTT; v_gene: TRBV28; d_gene: TRBD2; abundance: NA; j_gene: TRBJ2-3
CDR3aa: CASSSNYLSTDTQYF; CDR3nt: TGTGCCAGCAGCTCGAACTATCTCAGCACAGATACGCAGTATTTT; v_gene: TRBV7-2; d_gene: NA; abundance: NA; j_gene: TRBJ2-3
CDR3aa: CASSLILSEKLFF; CDR3nt: TGTGCCAGCAGTTTAATTCTGTCTGAAAAACTGTTTTTT; v_gene: TRBV27; d_gene: NA; abundance: NA; j_gene: TRBJ1-4
CDR3aa: CASFSGDGGYTF; CDR3nt: TGTGCCAGCTTCTCAGGGGACGGAGGCTACACCTTC; v_gene: TRBV28; d_gene: NA; abundance: NA; j_gene: TRBJ1-2
CDR3aa: CTSSQDRGQNQPQHF; CDR3nt: TGCACCAGCAGCCAAGATCGAGGACAGAATCAGCCCCAGCATTTT; v_gene: TRBV1; d_gene: NA; abundance: NA; j_gene: TRBJ1-5
CDR3aa: CASSSRAGGAPDTQYF; CDR3nt: TGTGCCAGCAGCTCTCGAGCGGGGGGGGCCCCAGATACGCAGTATTTT; v_gene: TRBV3-1/TRBV3-2; d_gene: TRBD2; abundance: NA; j_gene: TRBJ2-3
CDR3aa: CASSLTGGDGYTF; CDR3nt: TGCGCCAGCAGCTTGACAGGGGGCGATGGCTACACCTTC; v_gene: TRBV5-1; d_gene: TRBD1; abundance: NA; j_gene: TRBJ1-2
CDR3aa: CASSLRQESIYEQYF; CDR3nt: TGTGCCAGCAGCCTCCGACAGGAATCGATCTACGAGCAGTACTTC; v_gene: TRBV3-1/TRBV3-2; d_gene: NA; abundance: NA; j_gene: TRBJ2-7
CDR3aa: CASSQDGDRANYGYTF; CDR3nt: TGCGCCAGCAGCCAAGACGGGGACAGAGCTAACTATGGCTACACCTTC; v_gene: TRBV4-1; d_gene: TRBD1; abundance: NA; j_gene: TRBJ1-2
CDR3aa: CASGLKDSWDTQYF; CDR3nt: TGTGCTAGTGGTTTGAAGGACTCATGGGATACGCAGTATTTT; v_gene: TRBV12-5; d_gene: NA; abundance: NA; j_gene: TRBJ2-3
CDR3aa: CASSRGTILAGNTIYF; CDR3nt: TGTGCCAGCAGCCGTGGGACAATCCTCGCTGGAAACACCATATATTTT; v_gene: TRBV5-8; d_gene: NA; abundance: NA; j_gene: TRBJ1-3
CDR3aa: CAKSGIGVTGGYEQYF; CDR3nt: TGTGCCAAAAGTGGGATTGGGGTAACAGGGGGCTACGAGCAGTACTTC; v_gene: TRBV2; d_gene: TRBD1; abundance: NA; j_gene: TRBJ2-7
CDR3aa: CASSLGRDSSGNTIYF; CDR3nt: TGCGCCAGCAGCCTAGGAAGGGACAGCTCTGGAAACACCATATATTTT; v_gene: TRBV4-1; d_gene: TRBD1; abundance: NA; j_gene: TRBJ1-3
CDR3aa: CASSERAGTEKLFF; CDR3nt: TGTGCCAGCAGTGAACGCGCGGGAACGGAAAAACTGTTTTTT; v_gene: TRBV2; d_gene: NA; abundance: NA; j_gene: TRBJ1-4
CDR3aa: CASSQAGSGGRKFF; CDR3nt: TGCGCCAGCAGCCAAGCGGGGTCGGGGGGCCGAAAGTTCTTC; v_gene: TRBV4-1; d_gene: NA; abundance: NA; j_gene: TRBJ2-1
CDR3aa: CASSVPGQGLYEQYF; CDR3nt: TGTGCCAGTAGTGTTCCGGGACAGGGGCTCTACGAGCAGTACTTC; v_gene: TRBV19; d_gene: TRBD1; abundance: NA; j_gene: TRBJ2-7
CDR3aa: CASSQEQETGELFF; CDR3nt: TGTGCCAGCAGCCAAGAACAGGAGACCGGGGAGCTGTTTTTT; v_gene: TRBV3-1/TRBV3-2; d_gene: NA; abundance: NA; j_gene: TRBJ2-2
CDR3aa: CASSQTGRKNPYEQYF; CDR3nt: TGCGCCAGCAGCCAAACTGGGCGCAAAAACCCCTACGAGCAGTACTTC; v_gene: TRBV4-3; d_gene: NA; abundance: NA; j_gene: TRBJ2-7
CDR3aa: CASSQEFRDREGYTF; CDR3nt: TGTGCCAGCAGCCAAGAATTTAGGGACAGGGAAGGCTACACCTTC; v_gene: TRBV3-1/TRBV3-2; d_gene: TRBD1; abundance: NA; j_gene: TRBJ1-2
CDR3aa: CASIQLANSYNEQFF; CDR3nt: TGTGCCAGCATTCAACTAGCGAACTCCTACAATGAGCAGTTCTTC; v_gene: TRBV2; d_gene: TRBD2; abundance: NA; j_gene: TRBJ2-1
CDR3aa: CASSLGTGGNEQFF; CDR3nt: TGTGCCAGCAGCTTAGGGACGGGGGGTAATGAGCAGTTCTTC; v_gene: TRBV11-3; d_gene: TRBD2; abundance: NA; j_gene: TRBJ2-1
CDR3aa: CASQGSTDTQYF; CDR3nt: TGTGCCAGCCAGGGGAGCACAGATACGCAGTATTTT; v_gene: TRBV2; d_gene: NA; abundance: NA; j_gene: TRBJ2-3
CDR3aa: CASSLLQGEDTIYF; CDR3nt: TGCGCCAGCAGCCTTCTACAGGGGGAAGACACCATATATTTT; v_gene: TRBV4-3; d_gene: TRBD1; abundance: NA; j_gene: TRBJ1-3
CDR3aa: CAISDQRGVQETQYF; CDR3nt: TGTGCCATCAGTGACCAGCGGGGAGTACAAGAGACCCAGTACTTC; v_gene: TRBV10-3; d_gene: TRBD2; abundance: NA; j_gene: TRBJ2-5
CDR3aa: CASSLGQGGNQPQHF; CDR3nt: TGTGCCAGCAGCTTGGGACAGGGGGGTAATCAGCCCCAGCATTTT; v_gene: TRBV5-6; d_gene: TRBD1; abundance: NA; j_gene: TRBJ1-5
CDR3aa: CAISESNRRALSGNTIYF; CDR3nt: TGTGCCATCAGTGAGTCGAATAGGAGGGCCCTCTCTGGAAACACCATATATTTT; v_gene: TRBV10-3; d_gene: NA; abundance: NA; j_gene: TRBJ1-3
CDR3aa: CASSPPRAGNTIYF; CDR3nt: TGTGCCAGCTCACCACCAAGAGCTGGAAACACCATATATTTT; v_gene: TRBV18; d_gene: NA; abundance: NA; j_gene: TRBJ1-3
CDR3aa: CASSVQGGKVRNQPQHF; CDR3nt: TGTGCCAGCAGTGTTCAGGGAGGGAAGGTACGCAATCAGCCCCAGCATTTT; v_gene: TRBV2; d_gene: NA; abundance: once; j_gene: TRBJ1-5
CDR3aa: CASSSVGGNTIYF; CDR3nt: TGTGCCAGCAGCTCCGTCGGGGGTAACACCATATATTTT; v_gene: TRBV7-2; d_gene: NA; abundance: NA; j_gene: TRBJ1-3
CDR3aa: CASSRPGADTQYF; CDR3nt: TGTGCCAGCAGCCGGCCGGGGGCAGATACGCAGTATTTT; v_gene: TRBV7-9; d_gene: NA; abundance: NA; j_gene: TRBJ2-3
CDR3aa: CAISERRGLQKDYSNQPQHF; CDR3nt: TGTGCCATCAGTGAGCGCCGAGGCCTCCAGAAAGATTATAGCAATCAGCCCCAGCATTTT; v_gene: TRBV10-3; d_gene: NA; abundance: NA; j_gene: TRBJ1-5
CDR3aa: CATSRDLRQGNTEAFF; CDR3nt: TGTGCCACCAGCAGAGATTTGCGGCAAGGAAACACTGAAGCTTTCTTT; v_gene: TRBV15; d_gene: NA; abundance: NA; j_gene: TRBJ1-1
CDR3aa: CASSTLDRGSDGELFF; CDR3nt: TGTGCCAGTAGTACGTTGGACAGGGGAAGTGACGGGGAGCTGTTTTTT; v_gene: TRBV19; d_gene: TRBD1; abundance: NA; j_gene: TRBJ2-2
CDR3aa: CASSEDRGGQPQHF; CDR3nt: TGTGCCAGCAGCGAAGACAGGGGCGGTCAGCCCCAGCATTTT; v_gene: TRBV5-4; d_gene: TRBD1; abundance: NA; j_gene: TRBJ1-5
CDR3aa: CASSLVGGTEAFF; CDR3nt: TGTGCCAGCAGTTTAGTGGGGGGCACTGAAGCTTTCTTT; v_gene: TRBV12-3/TRBV12-4; d_gene: NA; abundance: NA; j_gene: TRBJ1-1
CDR3aa: CASSQDSGGARGNEQFF; CDR3nt: TGCGCCAGCAGCCAAGATAGCGGGGGGGCCCGGGGCAATGAGCAGTTCTTC; v_gene: TRBV4-1; d_gene: TRBD2; abundance: NA; j_gene: TRBJ2-1
CDR3aa: CASSFSGSDYEQYF; CDR3nt: TGCGCCAGCAGCTTTAGCGGGAGCGACTACGAGCAGTACTTC; v_gene: TRBV5-1; d_gene: TRBD2; abundance: NA; j_gene: TRBJ2-7
CDR3aa: CASSLAGLDYEQYF; CDR3nt: TGTGCCAGCAGCTTAGCAGGGCTTGACTACGAGCAGTACTTC; v_gene: TRBV11-2; d_gene: NA; abundance: NA; j_gene: TRBJ2-7
CDR3aa: CASIPDINGGEKLFF; CDR3nt: TGTGCCAGTATACCTGACATTAATGGTGGTGAAAAACTGTTTTTT; v_gene: TRBV19; d_gene: NA; abundance: NA; j_gene: TRBJ1-4
CDR3aa: CASSVERAGTSTDTQYF; CDR3nt: TGTGCCAGCAGCGTAGAGCGGGCGGGGACTAGCACAGATACGCAGTATTTT; v_gene: TRBV9; d_gene: NA; abundance: NA; j_gene: TRBJ2-3
CDR3aa: CASSFRDKVEKLFF; CDR3nt: TGTGCCAGCAGTTTCCGGGACAAGGTAGAAAAACTGTTTTTT; v_gene: TRBV28; d_gene: NA; abundance: NA; j_gene: TRBJ1-4
CDR3aa: CASSPRGQMEETQYF; CDR3nt: TGCGCCAGCAGCCCACGGGGACAGATGGAAGAGACCCAGTACTTC; v_gene: TRBV5-1; d_gene: TRBD1; abundance: few; j_gene: TRBJ2-5
CDR3aa: CASRDLPRGGYNEQFF; CDR3nt: TGTGCCAGCAGAGACTTGCCCAGAGGGGGCTACAATGAGCAGTTCTTC; v_gene: TRBV7-8; d_gene: NA; abundance: NA; j_gene: TRBJ2-1
CDR3aa: CASSERTRGTGELFF; CDR3nt: TGTGCCAGCAGTGAAAGGACTAGGGGTACCGGGGAGCTGTTTTTT; v_gene: TRBV2; d_gene: TRBD2; abundance: NA; j_gene: TRBJ2-2
CDR3aa: CASSLAESQGTGEQYF; CDR3nt: TGTGCCAGCAGCTTGGCCGAATCACAGGGGACAGGCGAGCAGTACTTC; v_gene: TRBV5-8; d_gene: TRBD1; abundance: NA; j_gene: TRBJ2-7
CDR3aa: CASSQDLGAEYNEQFF; CDR3nt: TGTGCCAGCAGCCAAGATCTAGGGGCCGAGTACAATGAGCAGTTCTTC; v_gene: TRBV4-2; d_gene: NA; abundance: NA; j_gene: TRBJ2-1
CDR3aa: CASSEPGQGRQPQHF; CDR3nt: TGTGCCAGCAGTGAACCGGGACAGGGACGTCAGCCCCAGCATTTT; v_gene: TRBV2; d_gene: TRBD1; abundance: NA; j_gene: TRBJ1-5
CDR3aa: CASSQVGGAQETQYF; CDR3nt: TGCGCCAGCAGCCAAGTTGGTGGAGCGCAAGAGACCCAGTACTTC; v_gene: TRBV4-1; d_gene: NA; abundance: NA; j_gene: TRBJ2-5